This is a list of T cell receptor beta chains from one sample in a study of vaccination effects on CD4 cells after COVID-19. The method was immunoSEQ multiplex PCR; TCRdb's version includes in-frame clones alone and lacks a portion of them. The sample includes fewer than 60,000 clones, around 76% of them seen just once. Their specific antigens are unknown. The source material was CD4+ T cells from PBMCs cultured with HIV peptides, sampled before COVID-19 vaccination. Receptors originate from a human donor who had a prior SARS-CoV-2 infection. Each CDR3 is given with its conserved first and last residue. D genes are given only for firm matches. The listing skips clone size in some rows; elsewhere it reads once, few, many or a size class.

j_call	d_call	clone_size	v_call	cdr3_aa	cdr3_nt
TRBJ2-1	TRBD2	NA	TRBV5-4	CASSSGGSSYNEQFF	TGTGCCAGCAGTTCCGGGGGGAGCTCCTACAATGAGCAGTTCTTC
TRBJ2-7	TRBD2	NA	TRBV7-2	CASSLGGRTSYEQYF	TGTGCCAGCAGCTTAGGCGGGAGGACTTCCTACGAGCAGTACTTC
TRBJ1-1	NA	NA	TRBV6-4	CASSDTSRGTEAFF	TGTGCCAGCAGTGACACATCGAGGGGCACTGAAGCTTTCTTT
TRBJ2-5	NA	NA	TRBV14	CASSQGLGNPLETQYF	TGTGCCAGCAGCCAAGGTCTTGGCAACCCTCTAGAGACCCAGTACTTC
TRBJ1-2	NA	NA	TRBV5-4	CASSLVYTRPPRGYTF	TGTGCCAGCAGCTTGGTGTATACAAGGCCCCCGCGGGGCTACACCTTC
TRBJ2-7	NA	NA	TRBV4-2	CASRLGGDTYEQYF	TGTGCCAGCAGGCTAGGTGGGGACACCTACGAGCAGTACTTC
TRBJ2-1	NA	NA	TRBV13	CASSLDRVLGNEQFF	TGTGCCAGCAGCTTAGACAGGGTACTAGGGAATGAGCAGTTCTTC
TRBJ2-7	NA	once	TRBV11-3	CASSPQGSSYEQYF	TGTGCCAGCAGCCCCCAGGGGAGCTCCTACGAGCAGTACTTC
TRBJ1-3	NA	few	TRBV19	CASSAASGNTIYF	TGTGCCAGTAGTGCAGCCTCTGGAAACACCATATATTTT
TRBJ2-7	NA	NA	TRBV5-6	CASSLSIGQIAYEQYF	TGTGCCAGCAGCTTGTCTATTGGACAGATAGCTTACGAGCAGTACTTC
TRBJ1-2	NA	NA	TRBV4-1	CASSQVISKRPPGVYGYTF	TGCGCCAGCAGCCAAGTGATTTCCAAGAGACCGCCCGGGGTCTATGGCTACACCTTC
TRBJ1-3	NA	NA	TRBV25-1	CASSAAGGSGNTIYF	TGTGCCAGCAGTGCAGCGGGGGGCTCCGGAAACACCATATATTTT
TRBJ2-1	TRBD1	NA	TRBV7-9	CASSLTGGQGAYEQFF	TGTGCCAGCAGCTTAACGGGGGGACAGGGGGCTTATGAGCAGTTCTTC
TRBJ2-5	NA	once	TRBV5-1	CASNLASYQETQYF	TGCGCCAGCAACCTAGCGTCATACCAAGAGACCCAGTACTTC
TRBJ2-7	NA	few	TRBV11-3	CASSLRAASYEQYF	TGTGCCAGCAGCTTACGGGCCGCGAGCTACGAGCAGTACTTC
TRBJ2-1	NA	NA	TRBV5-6	CASSALNRAYFNEQFF	TGTGCCAGCAGCGCCCTTAATCGGGCGTATTTCAATGAGCAGTTCTTC
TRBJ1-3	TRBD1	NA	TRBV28	CASSTTGDGNTIYF	TGTGCCAGCAGCACGACAGGGGACGGAAACACCATATATTTT
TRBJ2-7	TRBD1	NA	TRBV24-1	CATSSPGQGPYSYEQYF	TGTGCCACCAGTTCCCCGGGACAGGGGCCTTACTCCTACGAGCAGTACTTC
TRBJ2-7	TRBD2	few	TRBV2	CASSGGGDEQYF	TGTGCCAGCAGTGGGGGAGGGGACGAGCAGTACTTC
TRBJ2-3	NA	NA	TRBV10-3	CAIRAGVSTDTQYF	TGTGCCATCAGAGCCGGTGTTAGCACAGATACGCAGTATTTT
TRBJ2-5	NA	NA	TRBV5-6	CASSFFSGEEETQYF	TGTGCCAGCAGCTTCTTCTCGGGAGAAGAAGAGACCCAGTACTTC
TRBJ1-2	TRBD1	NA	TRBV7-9	CASRINRYRDSNYGYTF	TGTGCCAGCAGAATCAACCGCTACCGGGACAGCAACTATGGCTACACCTTC